The rows below give T cell receptor beta chains drawn from one sample of a study of blood T cell repertoires in COVID-19. Some clones are missing from TCRdb's copy, which holds only in-frame ones; the method was immunoSEQ multiplex PCR. Here the sample spans approximately 49,000 clones, approximately 87% being singletons. Material: peripheral blood. The receptors derive from a man between 50 and 59 years old with acute or convalescent COVID-19. The CDR3 runs from the conserved cysteine through the conserved F or W. D genes are given only for firm matches. The listing skips clone size in some rows; elsewhere it reads once, few, many or a size class.

TRBV18	NA	TRBJ2-7	NA	TGTGCCAGCTCACCATGGCAGGACAACGAGCAGTACTTC	CASSPWQDNEQYF
TRBV13	NA	TRBJ1-4	NA	TGTGCCAGCAGCTTACGACAGCTAAATGAAAAACTGTTTTTT	CASSLRQLNEKLFF
TRBV28	TRBD1	TRBJ2-1	NA	TGTGCCACTAAAAAAGGGGGCGCGACCGATGAGCAGTTCTTC	CATKKGGATDEQFF
TRBV29-1	NA	TRBJ1-3	NA	TGCAGCGTTGTAACAGCCAGCTCTGGAAACACCATATATTTT	CSVVTASSGNTIYF
TRBV2	TRBD2	TRBJ2-1	NA	TGTGCCAGCAGTTCACTAGCGGGAGCCACCAATGAGCAGTTCTTC	CASSSLAGATNEQFF
TRBV18	NA	TRBJ1-2	NA	TGTGCCAGCTCACTCCCTTCCCAGGCTAACTATGGCTACACCTTC	CASSLPSQANYGYTF
TRBV2	TRBD1	TRBJ2-7	NA	TGTGCCAGCGGGACAGGCTACTACGAGCAGTACTTC	CASGTGYYEQYF
TRBV7-9	NA	TRBJ1-1	NA	TGTGCCAGCATGCAGGGCATGAACACTGAAGCTTTCTTT	CASMQGMNTEAFF
TRBV7-2	TRBD1	TRBJ1-2	few	TGTGCCAGCAGCTTTATGTCCGACTTGACAGGGGTTGGAGGAGGCTACACCTTC	CASSFMSDLTGVGGGYTF
TRBV10-1	NA	TRBJ2-2	NA	TGCGCCAGCAGTGAGAACCGTTTGAGAGACACAGACACCGGGGAGCTGTTTTTT	CASSENRLRDTDTGELFF
TRBV10-3	NA	TRBJ2-7	NA	TGTGCCATCAGTGAGCGGTCCCGATATGACGAGCAGTACTTC	CAISERSRYDEQYF
TRBV20-1	TRBD2	TRBJ2-7	NA	TGCAGTGCTAGTAGCGGGAGAGACGAGCAGTACTTC	CSASSGRDEQYF
TRBV11-2	NA	TRBJ1-5	NA	TGTGCCAGCAGCTTAGGGGAGCGCAATCAGCCCCAGCATTTT	CASSLGERNQPQHF
TRBV5-1	NA	TRBJ1-1	once	TGCGCCAGCAGCTTGGGACAGGACACTGAAGCTTTCTTT	CASSLGQDTEAFF
TRBV18	NA	TRBJ1-5	NA	TGTGCCAGCTCACCGGGGCCCCCCGCCCTCAATCAGCCCCAGCATTTT	CASSPGPPALNQPQHF
TRBV27	TRBD1	TRBJ1-1	NA	TGTGCCAGCAGGGGGAGCGGACAGGGCACCGAAGCTTTCTTT	CASRGSGQGTEAFF
TRBV5-6	NA	TRBJ1-2	NA	TGTGCCAGCAGCTTTGACAACAACTATGGCTACACCTTC	CASSFDNNYGYTF
TRBV20-1	NA	TRBJ1-2	NA	TGCAGTGCTAGTGCCCACGAGGTCTATGGCTACACCTTC	CSASAHEVYGYTF
TRBV4-1	TRBD1	TRBJ1-5	NA	TGCGCCAGCAGCCTTGCAGGGGGCCAGCCCCAGCATTTT	CASSLAGGQPQHF
TRBV2	NA	TRBJ2-7	NA	TGTGCCAGCAGTGCAGGGGACGAGCAGTACTTC	CASSAGDEQYF
TRBV7-9	NA	TRBJ2-1	NA	TGTGCCAGCAGCTTACCAGTCGAGCAGTTCTTC	CASSLPVEQFF
TRBV6-6	NA	TRBJ1-5	once	TGTGCCAGCAGTTACTCCGTGACTCCTAAGCATTTT	CASSYSVTPKHF
TRBV11-3	TRBD2	TRBJ2-7	NA	TGTGCCAGCAGCCCGCACGGGACTAGCGGAGAGCAGTACTTC	CASSPHGTSGEQYF
TRBV5-1	NA	TRBJ2-3	NA	TGCGCCAGCCAGCTAGCGCATAAGGGAGATACGCAGTATTTT	CASQLAHKGDTQYF
TRBV6-6	NA	TRBJ2-5	NA	TGTGCCAGCAGTTACAGTAGAGAAGAGACCCAGTACTTC	CASSYSREETQYF
TRBV3-1/TRBV3-2	NA	TRBJ2-3	NA	TGTGCCAGCAGAGGACTAGATACGCAGTATTTT	CASRGLDTQYF
TRBV6-1	TRBD1	TRBJ2-2	NA	TGTGCCAGCAGTGAGACAGGGCGGGGGGAGCTGTTTTTT	CASSETGRGELFF
TRBV9	NA	TRBJ2-6	NA	TGTGCCAGCAGCACCGGTCGAAACGTCCTGACTTTC	CASSTGRNVLTF
TRBV7-9	NA	TRBJ1-3	NA	TGTGCCAGCAGCTTTTCCCTCCGTGGGGGGAGGAAGGACACCATATATTTT	CASSFSLRGGRKDTIYF
TRBV4-1	NA	TRBJ2-6	NA	TGCGCCAGCAGCCAGCTAGCTACCTCTGGGGCCAACGTCCTGACTTTC	CASSQLATSGANVLTF
TRBV5-1	TRBD2	TRBJ2-1	NA	TGCGCCAGCAGCTTGTGGGCTAGCGGGAGCCACAATGAGCAGTTCTTC	CASSLWASGSHNEQFF
TRBV28	NA	TRBJ1-4	NA	TGTGCCAGCAGTCTCCCCTTTGGGGCGGCTAATGAAAAACTGTTTTTT	CASSLPFGAANEKLFF
TRBV27	NA	TRBJ2-7	NA	TGTGCCAGCAGTTCCCACACCGGGAACTCCTACGAGCAGTACTTC	CASSSHTGNSYEQYF
TRBV19	TRBD2	TRBJ2-3	once	TGTGCCAGTGGGCTAGCGGGGACAGATACGCAGTATTTT	CASGLAGTDTQYF
TRBV5-1	NA	TRBJ1-2	once	TGCGCCAGCAGCTTGTCAGGGGTGGGCTATGGCTACACCTTC	CASSLSGVGYGYTF
TRBV28	TRBD1	TRBJ1-1	few	TGTGCCCACTGGGACAGGGGCTCTGAAGCTTTCTTT	CAHWDRGSEAFF
TRBV5-4	TRBD1	TRBJ1-2	NA	TGTGCCAGCAGCTTGGAAGGACAGGGTATAGGAGGCTACACCTTC	CASSLEGQGIGGYTF
TRBV4-2	NA	TRBJ1-2	NA	TGTGCCAGCAGCCAAGATTGGGCCGGCGGCTACACCTTC	CASSQDWAGGYTF
TRBV3-1/TRBV3-2	TRBD2	TRBJ2-4	NA	TGTGCCAGCAGCCCTACAAAGAAAGGGACTAGCGGGAGAATAGCCAAAAACATTCAGTACTTC	CASSPTKKGTSGRIAKNIQYF
TRBV6-5	TRBD1	TRBJ2-5	NA	TGTGCCAGCAACGCCGGGACAGGGTATGAGACCCAGTACTTC	CASNAGTGYETQYF
TRBV3-1/TRBV3-2	NA	TRBJ1-6	NA	TGTGCCAGCAGCCAGCCGGGACACGCTAATTCACCCCTCCACTTT	CASSQPGHANSPLHF
TRBV3-1/TRBV3-2	TRBD1	TRBJ1-6	NA	TGTGCCAGCAGCCAAGATCTGGCGACAGGGGCATGGGTTAATTCACCCCTCCACTTT	CASSQDLATGAWVNSPLHF
TRBV10-3	TRBD2	TRBJ2-1	NA	TGTGCCATCAGCCCGAACCCACTAGCGGGGGGCCTCGGCGACAATGAGCAGTTCTTC	CAISPNPLAGGLGDNEQFF
TRBV27	TRBD2	TRBJ2-7	once	TGTGCCAGCAGTTTATCTAGCGGGGGGGCCTACGAGCAGTACTTC	CASSLSSGGAYEQYF
TRBV18	NA	TRBJ2-7	few	TGTGCCAGCTCGCCTTACGAGGGTCAAAGCTCCTACGAGCAGTACTTC	CASSPYEGQSSYEQYF
TRBV7-9	TRBD1	TRBJ1-3	NA	TGTGCCAGCAGCGGACCTGGGACAGCCCTCTCTGGAAACACCATATATTTT	CASSGPGTALSGNTIYF
TRBV4-1	NA	TRBJ2-5	NA	TGCGCCAGCAGCCAAGAGCGGACGGGGAGACGGACCCAGTACTTC	CASSQERTGRRTQYF
TRBV11-2	TRBD2	TRBJ2-1	many	TGTGCCAGCATGGGCGGACTAGCGGGTGATGGCTCCTACAATGAGCAGTTCTTC	CASMGGLAGDGSYNEQFF
TRBV11-2	NA	TRBJ1-2	NA	TGTGCCAGCCGGTCCCCTAGGCAGGGCCGTCCTGGCTATGGCTACACCTTC	CASRSPRQGRPGYGYTF
TRBV2	NA	TRBJ1-2	once	TGTGCCAGCAGTCCCGACAGTCACCGAAGCGGCTACACCTTC	CASSPDSHRSGYTF
TRBV13	TRBD1	TRBJ2-3	NA	TGTGCCAGCAGCCTACGACAGGGTAACGCAGATACGCAGTATTTT	CASSLRQGNADTQYF
TRBV5-5	NA	TRBJ1-5	once	TGTGCCAGCAGCCCGGGCGGGGGTAATCAGCCCCAGCATTTT	CASSPGGGNQPQHF